Shown below are 31 T cell receptor beta chains from a single sample sequenced in a study of control samples from healthy donors and cancer patients. Data came from immunoSEQ multiplex PCR; TCRdb stores just in-frame clones and leaves some out. The profile shows tens of thousands of clones, approximately 93% of them singletons. The sample was PBMCs. These receptors were taken from a woman in her thirties or forties with lung cancer.

This chain uses TRBV24-1 with TRBJ2-7; no clear D. This CDR3 region has 14 residues. The V end was cut by 9 bases, the J end by 0 bases, with 14 bases between. The germline V gene encodes CDR1 KGHDR and CDR2 SFDVKD. Here the CDR3 DNA reads TGTGCCACCGCCCGGCCAGAGAGCTCCTACGAGCAGTACTTC. It codes for CATARPESSYEQYF.

The chain carries TRBV25-1 and TRBJ2-4; TRBD1 matches at 9 bases. Trimming at V came to 4 bases and at J to 3 bases, leaving 4 bases not matched to a gene. Germline loops: CDR1 MGHDK, CDR2 SYGVNS. The CDR3 contains 15 residues. CDR3 nucleotide sequence: TGTGCCAGCAGTGTACAGGGGGCCGGCAAAAACATTCAGTACTTC. Encoded protein: CASSVQGAGKNIQYF.

This clone was detected only once. The V call is TRBV2, the J call TRBJ2-7; D ambiguous. V lost 0 bases and J 3 bases, leaving 12 bases between the germline ends. This CDR3 is built from 15 residues. Per germline, CDR1 SNHLY and CDR2 FYNNEI. CDR3 sequence reads: CASSEALGTGYEQYF. CDR3 DNA: TGTGCCAGCAGTGAAGCGCTCGGTACTGGCTACGAGCAGTACTTC. The full variable domain, with the rest looked up from reference TRBV2 and TRBJ2-7, is EPEVTQTPSHQVTQMGQEVILRCVPISNHLYFYWYRQILGQKVEFLVSFYNNEISEKSEIFDDQFSVERPDGSNFTLKIRSTKLEDSAMYFCASSEALGTGYEQYFGPGTRLTVT.

The rearrangement uses TRBV7-2 and TRBJ1-2; 8 nucleotides line up with TRBD1. The V segment lost 6 bases and the J segment 4 bases; nucleotides outside the gene matches: 10. The CDR3 runs to 15 residues. CDR1 SGHTA and CDR2 FQGNSA come from the germline V gene. The CDR3 protein is CASSVLTGQGYGYTF. The DNA for the CDR3 is TGTGCCAGCAGTGTTTTGACCGGACAGGGCTATGGCTACACCTTC.

The rearrangement joins TRBV19 to TRBJ2-7; unclear D gene. V was trimmed by 5 bases and J by 0 bases, leaving 5 bases between them. The germline V gene encodes CDR1 LNHDA and CDR2 SQIVND (reference sequence). The CDR3 has 12 amino acids. The CDR3, as DNA: TGTGCCAGTAGTCCTAGCTCCTACGAGCAGTACTTC. It is translated as CASSPSSYEQYF. Supplemented by reference TRBV19 and TRBJ2-7, the full variable domain reads DGGITQSPKYLFRKEGQNVTLSCEQNLNHDAMYWYRQDPGQGLRLIYYSQIVNDFQKGDIAEGYSVSREKKESFPLTVTSAQKNPTAFYLCASSPSSYEQYFGPGTRLTVT.

The chain joins TRBV27 to TRBJ2-7; D ambiguous. The germline V gene encodes CDR1 MNHEY and CDR2 SMNVEV (reference sequence). The germline V and J ends were trimmed by 5 bases and 0 bases, with 11 bases remaining between them. This CDR3 region has 14 residues. This chain's CDR3 is CASSRAPSSYEQYF. The DNA for the CDR3 is TGTGCCAGCAGTCGGGCGCCCAGCTCCTACGAGCAGTACTTC.

V and J are TRBV28 and TRBJ2-3; no firm D call. Trimming stripped 7 bases from V and 2 bases from J, with 7 bases between. The germline CDR1 and CDR2 sequences are MDHEN and SYDVKM. The CDR3 contains 12 residues. As DNA, the CDR3 is TGTGCCAGCACTAGTCTCACAGATACGCAGTATTTT. Amino acid sequence: CASTSLTDTQYF.

The chain joins TRBV28 to TRBJ1-1; D is unclear. Per germline, CDR1 MDHEN and CDR2 SYDVKM. V was clipped by 3 bases and J by 1 base, with 6 bases between them. The CDR3 is made up of 13 amino acids. CDR3 amino acids: CASSLGRNTEAFF. The CDR3 nucleotides read TGTGCCAGCAGTTTGGGGAGGAACACTGAAGCTTTCTTT. Based on the CDR3 plus reference TRBV28 and TRBJ1-1, the full variable domain is DVKVTQSSRYLVKRTGEKVFLECVQDMDHENMFWYRQDPGLGLRLIYFSYDVKMKEKGDIPEGYSVSREKKERFSLILESASTNQTSMYLCASSLGRNTEAFFGQGTRLTVV.

V is TRBV12-5 and J is TRBJ1-3, with D unresolved. This CDR3 has 15 residues. The germline V gene has CDR1 LGHNT and CDR2 FRNRAP. The V end was cut by 1 base, the J end by 3 bases, with 10 bases between. CDR3 protein: CASGLGVSGGNTIYF. The CDR3 nucleotides are TGTGCTAGTGGTTTGGGGGTCAGTGGTGGAAACACCATATATTTT.

The rearrangement joins TRBV12-3 or TRBV12-4 to TRBJ2-1; the match to TRBD1 covers 7 bases. Trimming removed 1 base from V and 16 bases from J; junction bases left unmatched: 7. The CDR3 is 12 residues long. CDR3 bases: TGTGCCAGCAGTTTAGGACAGGGTAAACAATTCTTC. Translated, it gives CASSLGQGKQFF.

This chain joins TRBV27 and TRBJ2-4, with D perhaps TRBD1 (6 bases). Germline V CDR1 and CDR2: MNHEY, SMNVEV (reference sequence). Trimming took 2 bases from V and 6 from J, leaving 8 bases between them. This CDR3 spans 13 amino acids. The CDR3 spells CASSLGGRNIQYF. CDR3 sequence (DNA): TGTGCCAGCAGTTTAGGGGGCAGAAACATTCAGTACTTC.

The table lists this clone with a count of one. The rearrangement uses TRBV19 and TRBJ1-2; no clear D gene. This CDR3 is built from 13 residues. Trimming took off 5 bases at V and 4 bases at J, with 11 bases between the two ends. Germline CDR1 LNHDA, CDR2 SQIVND (reference sequence). CDR3 protein: CASSAGRSYGYTF. CDR3 in DNA: TGTGCCAGTAGTGCAGGTCGATCCTATGGCTACACCTTC.

The J gene is TRBJ1-2, the V gene TRBV12-5; D is undetermined. The CDR3 has 13 residues. V was shortened by 6 bases and J by 4 bases, with 12 bases between the two germline ends. The germline V gene encodes CDR1 LGHNT and CDR2 FRNRAP. The CDR3 protein is CASGRETAYGYTF. CDR3 DNA sequence: TGTGCTAGTGGAAGGGAGACGGCCTATGGCTACACCTTC.

This clone was seen once. The chain uses TRBV9 and TRBJ2-1; TRBD2 is a possible D gene (6 bases). CDR1 and CDR2 (germline): SGDLS, YYNGEE. The CDR3 sequence is 14 residues long. Trimming pared 2 bases from V and 8 bases from J, leaving 14 bases between. CDR3 region: CASSVSGWGDEQFF. CDR3 coding DNA: TGTGCCAGCAGCGTCAGTGGGTGGGGGGATGAGCAGTTCTTC.

This chain uses TRBV20-1 with TRBJ1-5; maybe TRBD1 (5 bases). Germline assignment: CDR1 DFQATT and CDR2 SNEGSKA (reference sequence). The V end lost 0 bases, the J end lost 13 bases, and 10 bases lay between the germline ends. The CDR3 runs to 11 residues. The DNA for the CDR3 is TGCAGTGCTAGAGATTTATACAGGCAGCATTTT. Its translation: CSARDLYRQHF.

The CDR3 is CASSITGTGSYGYTF. Written as DNA, the CDR3 is TGTGCCAGTAGTATAACTGGGACAGGAAGCTATGGCTACACCTTC. V and J are TRBV19 and TRBJ1-2, with 8 bases matching TRBD1. The germline gives CDR1 LNHDA, CDR2 SQIVND (reference sequence). The ends lost 2 bases at V and 4 bases at J; junction bases unmatched: 6. This CDR3 contains 15 residues.

This chain uses TRBV4-2 with TRBJ1-4; D not resolved. V shed 3 bases and J shed 8 bases, with 13 bases lying between them. The CDR3 has 14 residues. Germline V gene sequence: CDR1 LGHNA, CDR2 YNFKEQ. The chain's CDR3 is CASSQPGSAEKLFF. In nucleotides, the CDR3 is TGTGCCAGCAGCCAGCCCGGGTCAGCGGAAAAACTGTTTTTT.

V and J are TRBV18 and TRBJ1-4; the D gene is possibly TRBD1 (5 bases). The CDR3 extends over 16 amino acids. CDR1 and CDR2 (germline): KGHSH, LQKENI. V lost 3 bases and J 10 bases, leaving 21 bases between the germline ends. CDR3 nucleotide sequence: TGTGCCAGCTCACCTACCTCCGGGGGGGTGGAAGGAAAACTGTTTTTT. This translates into CASSPTSGGVEGKLFF. Full variable domain (rest looked up from reference TRBV18 and TRBJ1-4): NAGVMQNPRHLVRRRGQEARLRCSPMKGHSHVYWYRQLPEEGLKFMVYLQKENIIDESGMPKERFSAEFPKEGPSILRIQQVVRGDSAAYFCASSPTSGGVEGKLFFGSGTQLSVL.

The chain couples TRBV7-9 to TRBJ1-4; TRBD1 might be the D (6 bases). This CDR3 comprises 16 residues. CDR1 is SEHNR, CDR2 FQNEAQ, per germline (reference sequence). Deletions cut 2 bases from V and 7 bases from J, with 17 bases between. For the CDR3, the DNA is TGTGCCAGCAGCTTAACGGGAGCAGGGGATCTTGAAAAACTGTTTTTT. Its protein product is CASSLTGAGDLEKLFF.

In nucleotides, the CDR3 is TGCGCCAGCAGCTTAGGAGGGGGCAACACTAACTATGGCTACACCTTC. As protein: CASSLGGGNTNYGYTF. The rearrangement links TRBV5-1 to TRBJ1-2; 7 positions match TRBD1. Unmatched junction bases numbered 7, after V lost 2 bases and J lost 0 bases. Per the germline V gene, CDR1 is SGHRS and CDR2 is YFSETQ. This CDR3 has 16 residues. Complete variable domain (other parts from reference TRBV5-1 and TRBJ1-2): KAGVTQTPRYLIKTRGQQVTLSCSPISGHRSVSWYQQTPGQGLQFLFEYFSETQRNKGNFPGRFSGRQFSNSRSEMNVSTLELGDSALYLCASSLGGGNTNYGYTFGSGTRLTVV.

This sequence joins TRBV6-5 and TRBJ1-3, with unresolved D. The CDR3 loop spans 14 amino acids. V was shortened by 6 bases and J by 2 bases, with 11 bases between the two germline ends. Germline CDR1 is MNHEY and CDR2 is SVGAGI. CDR3 residues: CASSPEGPGNTIYF. For the CDR3, the DNA is TGTGCCAGCAGCCCAGAGGGTCCTGGAAACACCATATATTTT.

The chain combines TRBV9 with TRBJ1-2; 8 bases are a match to TRBD1. V trimming: 7 bases; J trimming: 3 bases; junction bases outside the gene matches: 11. Germline values: CDR1 SGDLS, CDR2 YYNGEE. This CDR3 is 15 amino acids long. The CDR3 protein is CASDAADRGDYGYTF. The CDR3 DNA reads TGTGCCAGCGACGCCGCCGACAGGGGTGACTATGGCTACACCTTC.

The chain employs TRBV3-1 (or the pseudogene TRBV3-2) and TRBJ2-5, with 13 bases aligning to TRBD2. Germline V gives CDR1 LGHDT, CDR2 YNNKEL (reference sequence). CDR3 length: 16 residues. V lost 2 bases, J lost 2 bases, and 2 bases stayed unmatched. The CDR3: CASSQTTSGGQETQYF. The CDR3 DNA reads TGTGCCAGCAGCCAAACGACTAGCGGGGGGCAAGAGACCCAGTACTTC.

The gene calls are TRBV9 and TRBJ1-5; D is perhaps TRBD1 (6 bases). The CDR3 runs 15 residues. Trimming removed 4 bases at V and 0 bases at J, with 11 bases between. Looked up from germline, CDR1 is SGDLS and CDR2 is YYNGEE. The CDR3 DNA reads TGTGCCAGCAGCCTTGGGACACTTAGCAATCAGCCCCAGCATTTT. The encoded protein is CASSLGTLSNQPQHF.

The chain is built from TRBV24-1 and TRBJ2-1; 14 nucleotides line up with TRBD2. The V gene's germline CDR1 is KGHDR and CDR2 SFDVKD. The CDR3 totals 19 residues. V dropped 4 bases and J dropped 6; count of bases not matched to a gene: 13. The CDR3 region has the DNA TGTGCCACCAGTGACCCTGGACTAGCGGGGGGCCCCGCGCTCAATGAGCAGTTCTTC. Residues: CATSDPGLAGGPALNEQFF.

The chain joins TRBV6-6 to TRBJ1-2; 7 nucleotides align to TRBD1. The CDR3 runs 14 residues. Trimming removed 7 bases from V and 4 bases from J; junction bases left unmatched: 9. Germline-derived CDR1 and CDR2 are MNHNY and SVGAGI (reference sequence). CDR3 protein: CASTPGQSLYGYTF. DNA for the CDR3: TGTGCCAGCACCCCGGGACAGTCCCTCTATGGCTACACCTTC.

V gene TRBV11-1 combines with J gene TRBJ1-2; 9 bases are a match to TRBD1. The CDR3 has 14 amino acids. The germline gives CDR1 SGHAT, CDR2 FQDESV (reference sequence). V lost 5 bases to trimming and J lost 6 bases; unmatched junction nucleotides: 7. The CDR3, as DNA: TGTGCCAGCAGCGGCCGGGACAGGGTTCATGGCTACACCTTC. It is translated as CASSGRDRVHGYTF. Drawing the rest from reference TRBV11-1 and TRBJ1-2, the complete variable domain is EAEVAQSPRYKITEKSQAVAFWCDPISGHATLYWYRQILGQGPELLVQFQDESVVDDSQLPKDRFSAERLKGVDSTLKIQPAELGDSAMYLCASSGRDRVHGYTFGSGTRLTVV.

The J gene is TRBJ1-1, the V gene TRBV24-1, with no clear D. Trimming stripped 3 bases from V and 3 bases from J, with 13 bases between. Germline V lookup: CDR1 KGHDR, CDR2 SFDVKD. The CDR3 sequence is 15 residues long. The CDR3 region is CATSDPFGEDTEAFF. The CDR3 DNA reads TGTGCCACCAGTGATCCGTTCGGGGAGGACACTGAAGCTTTCTTT.

The V call is TRBV11-2, the J call TRBJ2-1; no definite D call. Between the trimmed V and J ends, which lost 1 base and 6 bases, there was a span of 22 bases. Looked up from germline, CDR1 is SGHAT and CDR2 is FQNNGV. The CDR3 is made up of 18 amino acids. The CDR3 bases are TGTGCCAGCAGCTTAGGCTTTCGGGCCCGCTCCTGGGGCAATGAGCAGTTCTTC. It is translated as CASSLGFRARSWGNEQFF.

The rearrangement links TRBV11-2 to TRBJ1-1; D perhaps matches TRBD1 (5 bases). The CDR3 covers 14 residues. Per germline, CDR1 SGHAT and CDR2 FQNNGV. Trimming shortened V by 5 bases and J by 11 bases, and 21 bases separated the two germline ends. The CDR3 here is CASSAGTLKGKAFF. The CDR3 DNA reads as TGTGCCAGCAGCGCCGGGACGTTGAAAGGGAAGGCTTTCTTT.

The rearrangement uses TRBV9 and TRBJ1-1; maybe TRBD1 (5 bases). Germline V lookup: CDR1 SGDLS, CDR2 YYNGEE. The CDR3 extends over 14 amino acids. Deletions cut 4 bases from V and 2 bases from J, with 12 bases between. This CDR3 reads CASSLNQGNTEAFF. The CDR3 DNA follows: TGTGCCAGCAGCCTAAACCAGGGAAACACTGAAGCTTTCTTT.